This passage covers 30 T cell receptor beta chains from one sample sequenced in a study of blood T cells in healthy people across ages. A second about 6 to 11 cycle PCR used barcoded and J-beta primers. A single record per CDR3 protein comes from TCRdb applying MiXCR to the 5' RACE reads. This table has roughly 560,000 distinct CDR3 sequences, 24% appearing once. The same data also went into a second study, on T cells of mothers and their children.

The sample was blood. These receptors all come from a boy under 18 in good health.

Comment on this clonotype: At one end the junction does not follow the germline gene, possibly because of a read error. The chain combines TRBV4-1 with TRBJ1-6; D call uncertain. Per germline, CDR1 MGHRA and CDR2 YSYEKL. The CDR3 consists of 15 residues. Here the CDR3 reads CASGQDHNYNSPLHF. CDR3 DNA sequence: TGCGCCAGCGGCCAAGATCACAACTATAATTCACCCCTCCACTTT.

This chain uses TRBV29-1 with TRBJ2-3; either TRBD1 or TRBD2 may supply D (5 bases each). This CDR3 has 13 residues. Trimming shortened V by 7 bases and J by 5 bases, and 16 bases separated the two germline ends. Germline V CDR1 and CDR2: SQVTM, ANQGSEA. The DNA of the CDR3 is TGCAGCGCAGAGGGGCTGTGGGAAGATACGCAGTATTTT. Encoded protein: CSAEGLWEDTQYF.

The chain combines TRBV20-1 with TRBJ2-3; 8 bases are a match to TRBD2. Germline lookup yields CDR1 DFQATT and CDR2 SNEGSKA (reference sequence). V lost 6 bases and J lost 2; bases outside the gene matches: 16. The CDR3 is 17 amino acids. The chain's CDR3 is CSARRVKAGAVTDTQYF. The CDR3, as DNA: TGCAGTGCCCGTCGGGTGAAAGCGGGGGCGGTCACAGATACGCAGTATTTT.

In this sample, this clonotype turned up a few times. V and J are TRBV7-6 and TRBJ1-1; a weak D match, TRBD1 (6 bases). Trimming pared 4 bases from V and 11 bases from J, leaving 17 bases between. Germline V gene lookup returns CDR1 SGHVS and CDR2 FNYEAQ. The CDR3 consists of 13 residues. This CDR3 is CASSWGAVLRAFF. CDR3 coding DNA: TGTGCCAGCAGCTGGGGGGCGGTTCTGCGGGCTTTCTTT.

V gene TRBV11-2 combines with J gene TRBJ2-7; a possible D gene is TRBD1 (5 bases). CDR3 length: 15 residues. The V end was cut by 3 bases, the J end by 2 bases, with 14 bases between. Germline CDR1 and CDR2: SGHAT and FQNNGV. CDR3 residues: CASSFAGRVTYEQYF. DNA of the CDR3: TGTGCCAGCAGCTTTGCAGGCAGGGTAACCTACGAGCAGTACTTC.

The chain joins TRBV5-1 to TRBJ2-4, with D maybe TRBD2 (7 bases). The CDR3 covers 17 residues. V was trimmed by 1 base and J by 1 base, leaving 15 bases between them. CDR1 and CDR2 from the germline V gene are SGHRS and YFSETQ. The DNA of the CDR3 is TGCGCCAGCAGCTTGTTTTTCCGGGGGGCTGCCAAAAACATTCAGTACTTC. Translation gives CASSLFFRGAAKNIQYF.

This chain links TRBV6-5 with TRBJ1-1; possibly TRBD1 for D (5 bases). The CDR3 contains 13 residues. Trimming left V 2 bases short and J 11 bases short, with 15 bases between. Germline CDR1 reads MNHEY; CDR2 reads SVGAGI. The CDR3 here is CASSYLPGKGAFF. The CDR3 DNA sequence: TGTGCCAGCAGTTACCTCCCGGGCAAGGGGGCTTTCTTT.

This clonotype was observed a few times. The chain recombines TRBV4-3 with TRBJ2-1; D is ambiguous. V was cut by 0 bases and J by 4 bases, with 19 bases left in between. The CDR3 contains 18 residues. Germline V gene lookup returns CDR1 LGHNA and CDR2 YSLEER. CDR3 nucleotide sequence: TGCGCCAGCAGCCAAGAGTTTACGGGCCTAGAAGATTACAATGAGCAGTTCTTC. Translation gives CASSQEFTGLEDYNEQFF.

V usage is TRBV28 and J usage is TRBJ2-5; a possible D gene is TRBD1 (6 bases). Near its end, the DNA agrees better with TRBJ2-7, so the J call may be wrong. The CDR3 spans 15 residues. Germline lookup yields CDR1 MDHEN and CDR2 SYDVKM. The CDR3 nucleotides are TGTGCCAGCAGTTCCCGATCGACAGGTCTGGGCGAGCAGTACTTC. This codes for CASSSRSTGLGEQYF.

The chain employs TRBV24-1 and TRBJ2-5; 9 bases are shared with TRBD2. The CDR3 sequence is 14 residues long. The V and J ends lost 9 bases and 1 base, in that order; junction bases with no gene match: 5. Germline values: CDR1 KGHDR, CDR2 SFDVKD. CDR3 amino acids: CATVIAGVQETQYF. CDR3 bases: TGTGCCACCGTGATAGCGGGGGTCCAAGAGACCCAGTACTTC.

The rearrangement uses TRBV2 and TRBJ2-3; D is perhaps TRBD2 (6 bases). The CDR3 length is 16 residues. V was pared by 7 bases and J by 6 bases, with 23 bases between. Per germline, CDR1 SNHLY and CDR2 FYNNEI. CDR3 sequence reads: CASTDSGLASSDTQYF. CDR3 DNA: TGTGCCAGCACTGACTCGGGACTGGCATCGTCGGATACGCAGTATTTT.

This clonotype turned up a few times. The chain couples TRBV7-2 to TRBJ1-1; D ambiguous. Germline V gene lookup returns CDR1 SGHTA and CDR2 FQGNSA. V dropped 5 bases and J dropped 1 base, with 5 bases sitting between them. The CDR3 is 12 amino acids. The CDR3 region has the DNA TGTGCCAGCAGCCGTAGGAACACTGAAGCTTTCTTT. Its protein is CASSRRNTEAFF.

J is TRBJ1-5 and V is TRBV20-1; D call uncertain. Trimming cost V 1 base and J 7 bases, with 20 bases left between them. Germline CDR1 reads DFQATT; CDR2 reads SNEGSKA (reference sequence). This CDR3 is 16 amino acids long. CDR3 DNA: TGCAGTGCTAGAGCAACCCAGCTCGGGGTTTGGCAGCCCCAGCATTTT. Its protein product is CSARATQLGVWQPQHF.

The chain joins TRBV28 to TRBJ1-2; D call uncertain. V lost 3 bases, J lost 8 bases, and 19 bases lay in between. CDR1 and CDR2 from the germline V gene are MDHEN and SYDVKM. The CDR3 covers 15 residues. CDR3: CASSFSAAGIEGYTF. DNA of the CDR3: TGTGCCAGCAGTTTTAGCGCGGCCGGTATAGAAGGCTACACCTTC.

This clonotype was picked up a small number of times. In this CDR3 the conserved last residue, phenylalanine or tryptophan, is missing, so a read error is likely. The chain combines TRBV7-2 with TRBJ1-2; 7 nucleotides match TRBD1. V gave up 5 bases and J gave up 3 bases; unmatched junction bases: 6. The CDR3 totals 14 residues. The germline V gene encodes CDR1 SGHTA and CDR2 FQGNSA. DNA of the CDR3: TGTGCCAGCAGCCCACAGACAGGGTACTATGGCTACACCCTC. Its protein is CASSPQTGYYGYTL.

The chain joins TRBV12-3 or TRBV12-4 to TRBJ1-3; D gene unclear. The CDR3 spans 15 residues. Trimming removed 2 bases at V and 4 bases at J, with 12 bases between. The CDR3 DNA follows: TGTGCCAGCAGTTTAATCCCGGACCCGGGAAACACCATATATTTT. Translated: CASSLIPDPGNTIYF.

This clonotype was detected ten times or more. The junction departs from germline at one end; a sequencing error may be responsible. This chain uses TRBV5-1 with TRBJ2-1, with 8 positions matching TRBD2. The V gene's germline CDR1 is SGHRS and CDR2 YFSETQ. CDR3 length: 15 residues. The CDR3 coding sequence is TGTGCCAGCAGCTTAGCGGGGAGCTCCTACAATGAGCAGTTCTTC. Residues: CASSLAGSSYNEQFF.

This clonotype was seen only a few times. This rearrangement joins TRBV6-5 to TRBJ2-1; D remains unclear. Germline V gene lookup returns CDR1 MNHEY and CDR2 SVGAGI. The CDR3 consists of 14 residues. V lost 0 bases and J lost 7, with 10 bases in between. The CDR3 spells CASSYSMSGNEQFF. The CDR3 DNA follows: TGTGCCAGCAGTTACTCGATGTCGGGTAATGAGCAGTTCTTC.

This clonotype was recorded a few times. The chain links TRBV20-1 to TRBJ2-1; the D is unclear. The CDR3 covers 15 residues. Germline assignment: CDR1 DFQATT and CDR2 SNEGSKA (reference sequence). Trimming pared 6 bases from V and 0 bases from J, leaving 15 bases between. This CDR3 reads CSAHPLRSSYNEQFF. CDR3 in DNA: TGCAGTGCCCACCCCTTGCGGAGCTCCTACAATGAGCAGTTCTTC.

This clonotype came up a few times. Compared with germline, one end of the junction differs, possibly owing to a read error. This chain connects TRBV28 to TRBJ1-2; D unclear. Germline CDR1 MDHEN, CDR2 SYDVKM. The CDR3 covers 12 residues. The DNA of the CDR3 is TGTGCCAGCAGTAGCCGCAACTATGGCTTCACCTTC. Residues: CASSSRNYGFTF.

This clonotype was recorded at least ten times. The J gene is TRBJ2-4, the V gene TRBV13; 11 bases map to TRBD1. V was pared by 5 bases and J by 3 bases, with 3 bases of the junction left unmatched. Germline CDR1 and CDR2: PRHDT and FYEKMQ (reference sequence). This CDR3 contains 15 residues. The CDR3 sequence: CASSQGQGGKNIQYF. The CDR3 DNA sequence: TGTGCCAGCAGCCAGGGACAGGGGGGCAAAAACATTCAGTACTTC.

A few counts support this clonotype. V and J are TRBV29-1 and TRBJ1-2, with 9 positions matching TRBD1. CDR1 is SQVTM and CDR2 is ANQGSEA in the germline V gene. Trimming cost V 4 bases and J 0 bases; bases outside gene matches: 12. CDR3 length equals 17 residues. The CDR3 DNA follows: TGCAGCGTTGGGACCGTAGGACAGGGGATTCCTAACTATGGCTACACCTTC. Protein: CSVGTVGQGIPNYGYTF.

The V gene is TRBV5-6, the J gene TRBJ2-5; the match to TRBD1 covers 8 bases. CDR1 is SGHDT, CDR2 YYEEEE, per germline. V lost 4 bases to trimming and J lost 6 bases; unmatched junction nucleotides: 5. This CDR3 region has 13 residues. The CDR3 loop reads CASSAGGEKTQYF. CDR3 bases: TGTGCCAGCAGCGCAGGGGGCGAAAAGACCCAGTACTTC.

This clonotype was seen ten or more times. The genes are TRBV9 and TRBJ2-7; D not resolved. Germline V CDR1 and CDR2: SGDLS, YYNGEE. This CDR3 has 15 residues. V lost 0 bases to trimming and J lost 0 bases, with 10 bases between them. Here the CDR3 reads CASSVGARSSYEQYF. The CDR3 region has the DNA TGTGCCAGCAGCGTAGGGGCCAGGAGCTCCTACGAGCAGTACTTC.

V is TRBV4-3 and J is TRBJ1-2, with D possibly TRBD1 on 5 matching bases. V lost 0 bases to trimming and J lost 8 bases, with 19 bases between them. CDR1 is LGHNA and CDR2 is YSLEER in the germline V gene. The CDR3 consists of 16 residues. CDR3 in DNA: TGCGCCAGCAGCCAAGATCCAGGGCGGGCCAAGGGGGGCTACACCTTC. Its translation is CASSQDPGRAKGGYTF.

This clonotype has a handful of counts. The chain uses TRBV20-1 and TRBJ2-5; TRBD2 agrees at 9 bases. CDR1 is DFQATT and CDR2 is SNEGSKA in the germline V gene (reference sequence). Unmatched junction bases numbered 10, after V lost 4 bases and J lost 4 bases. There are 15 residues in the CDR3. In nucleotides, the CDR3 is TGCAGTGCTACAGAGCCCCCTAGCGGGGTAGAGACCCAGTACTTC. This encodes CSATEPPSGVETQYF.

This chain connects TRBV4-3 to TRBJ1-3; the match to TRBD1 covers 7 bases. This CDR3 region has 21 residues. CDR1 and CDR2 (germline): LGHNA, YSLEER. V shed 0 bases and J 0 bases; nucleotides not matched to a gene: 17. CDR3 DNA: TGCGCCAGCAGCCAAGACCCCATCGCAGCTAGGACAGGCCGCTCTGGAAACACCATATATTTT. Amino acids: CASSQDPIAARTGRSGNTIYF.

To note about this clonotype: The junction departs from the called germline gene at one end, perhaps through a read error. The gene calls are TRBV4-2 and TRBJ2-6; D is perhaps TRBD2 (6 bases). Germline values: CDR1 LGHNA, CDR2 YNFKEQ. The CDR3 is 15 residues long. CDR3 in amino acids: CASSQEGGGANVPTF. Here the CDR3 DNA reads TGTGCCAGCAGCCAAGAGGGGGGTGGGGCCAACGTCCCGACTTTC.

The rearrangement links TRBV6-5 to TRBJ1-2; D remains ambiguous. The CDR3 has 16 residues. From germline, CDR1 is MNHEY and CDR2 SVGAGI. V shed 0 bases and J shed 0 bases, with 11 bases lying between them. The CDR3: CASSYSREGTNYGYTF. CDR3 sequence (DNA): TGTGCCAGCAGTTACTCTAGGGAGGGTACTAACTATGGCTACACCTTC.

The J gene is TRBJ1-1, the V gene TRBV4-1; D not resolved. The CDR3 is 14 residues long. Trimming took off 1 base at V and 3 bases at J, with 9 bases between the two ends. CDR1 and CDR2 from the germline V gene are MGHRA and YSYEKL. The DNA for the CDR3 is TGCGCCAGCAGCCAAGTTGGAGTAGACACTGAAGCTTTCTTT. It is translated as CASSQVGVDTEAFF.